Listed below are T cell receptor beta chains from one sample, sequenced in a study of blood T cell repertoires in COVID-19. The protocol was immunoSEQ multiplex PCR, while the TCRdb copy is restricted to in-frame clones and leaves out a portion. The sample consists of around 100,000 clones, 80% to 90% of them appearing once. Material for sequencing was peripheral blood. The receptors were gathered from a human donor in a cohort sampled during active COVID-19. The conserved cysteine and the conserved F or W are not part of the CDR3 here. Each record gives: D gene, clone size, V gene, CDR3 protein. D genes are given only for firm matches. Clone size is shown for a subset of rows, as once, few, many or a class of expanded clone.

TRBD2 - TRBV5-1 ASSLLSGGRKAYEQY
TRBD1 - TRBV19 ASSHLPGTVRAGELF
TRBD1 - TRBV28 ASSWDRGYGEQF
TRBD1 - TRBV7-2 ASSQYQGGGYT
TRBD1 - TRBV19 ASSIQGGDQPQH
- - TRBV2 ASSEDRGYGYT
TRBD1 - TRBV30 AWGTGGAKGYT
- - TRBV9 ASSVGQVSYEQY
TRBD1 - TRBV27 ASSLSSGQGYGYT
- - TRBV28 ASSLGGGEQY
- - TRBV5-1 ASSLGGYTDTQY
- - TRBV27 ASSFAGPYEQY
TRBD1 - TRBV19 ASIPTTGTGYGYT
- - TRBV19 ASSMNTEAF
- - TRBV18 ASSPIRGTQETQY
TRBD1 once TRBV10-3 AISEGDRGYDYGYT
TRBD1 - TRBV29-1 SVGQGGSQPQH
TRBD2 - TRBV27 ASSPRLAGGPGQETQY
- once TRBV5-4 ASSLSSGAPNTGELF
TRBD1 - TRBV6-5 ASILDRADTEAF
TRBD1 - TRBV5-6 ASSLLGTENTEAF
- - TRBV25-1 ASSPQLGANTEAF
- - TRBV10-3 AISESSGSNTGELF
- - TRBV19 ASSIAPRDNQPQH
TRBD2 - TRBV5-1 ASSLDAGGPDEQF
TRBD2 few TRBV19 ASSTSGSSYEQY